This entry features one TCR beta chain sequence. Its antigen is not identified. The data belong to a study of shared clonotypes between healthy human individuals. The protocol was immunoSEQ multiplex PCR, while the TCRdb copy is restricted to in-frame clones and leaves out a portion. The sample holds 2,500,000 or so clones, under 95% seen once. Study observations and caveats: Sorted-subset samples were not fully sequenced, rarefaction indicated.

The CDR3 is 21 residues long. CDR1 is SGHDN, CDR2 FVKESK, per germline. J gave up 1 base and V 1 base, and 14 bases lay outside the gene matches. The chain links TRBV14 to TRBJ1-5; TRBD1 matches 12 bases. This TCR was recovered from a man aged 18 to 29 in good health. Some clones in this sample may be carry-over from other donors' samples. Sample: naive CD4+ T cells from PBMCs. Subset defined: CD45RA+ positively selected. Written as DNA, the CDR3 is TGTGCCAGCAGCCAAGCTCAGACCGGGACAGGGGGCGGGCGGAGCAATCAGCCCCAGCATTTT. Translated, it gives CASSQAQTGTGGGRSNQPQHF.